This paragraph reports one T cell receptor (beta chain). Antigen: not known. This entry belongs to a study of cytomegalovirus exposure and HLA in healthy donors. The study's findings and limits: Cytomegalovirus-associated status was assigned to 150 or so TCR beta chains. The authors confirmed in vitro that a few CMV-associated chains were specific for CMV antigens.

The PCR employed 60 Vbeta primers together with 13 Jbeta primers. The assay was immunoSEQ multiplex PCR, and TCRdb's table has in-frame clones only and misses some. This sample contains about 110,000 clones. The TCR was taken from a man in his fifties in good health and CMV-seronegative. What was sequenced was PBMCs.

CDR3 in amino acids: CASSLGLAATGELFF. The CDR3 coding sequence is TGTGCCAGCTCTTTAGGCCTAGCGGCGACCGGGGAGCTGTTTTTT. This chain links TRBV7-3 with TRBJ2-2, with 7 positions matching TRBD2. The CDR3 runs to 15 residues. Germline V gene data show CDR1 as SGHTA and CDR2 as FQGTGA. V lost 8 bases and J lost 5; bases outside the gene matches: 11.